This T cell receptor (beta chain) was recorded in a study of blood T cell repertoires in COVID-19. In the original workflow: Quantification of nucleated cells was approximated via reference gene primer amplification. The repertoire was sequenced with immunoSEQ multiplex PCR; TCRdb's copy has only in-frame clones and lacks some. Clone size and the V and J calls come from that table; the DNA yielded D and trimming. The sample records nearly 350,000 clones, around 87% being singletons. From germline, CDR1 is SGHRS and CDR2 YFSETQ. J was trimmed by 8 bases and V by 0 bases; bases with no gene match: 15. The CDR3 sequence is 18 residues long. Seattle participants joined during active infection and were tracked over time.

The TCR originated in a woman aged 45-65 years with COVID-19, enrolled during active disease. The V and J genes are TRBV5-1 and TRBJ1-4; 8 bases line up with TRBD1. The material sequenced was peripheral blood. This CDR3 reads CASSLEVGRTGRREKLFF. CDR3 nucleotides: TGCGCCAGCAGCTTGGAGGTAGGAAGGACAGGGCGTCGAGAAAAACTGTTTTTT.